This T cell receptor (beta chain) stems from a study of OX40 agonist ivuxolimab in advanced cancers. Describing the broader study: Ivuxolimab, which targeted the costimulatory receptor OX40 (CD134), was an agonistic, fully human IgG2 monoclonal antibody. Patients were allowed to have had prior anti-PD-1, anti-PD-L1 or anti-CTLA-4 therapy, and 40% to 45% of the dose-escalation patients had previously received checkpoint inhibitors. The paper reports the monotherapy dose-escalation portion (N of about 54 patients) of the phase I ivuxolimab trial. Three dose-escalation patients achieved partial responses, one with hepatocellular carcinoma and two with cutaneous melanoma. Intravenous ivuxolimab was administered to patients every 2 weeks at six dose levels: 0.01, 0.1, 0.3, 1.5, 3 and 10 mg/kg. In the dose-escalation cohort, roughly 80% of patients were male, and the mean age was roughly 60 years, with a range of about 23 to 85. Among the roughly 52 dose-escalation patients, around 19 had hepatocellular carcinoma, roughly 15 melanoma, 9 renal cell carcinoma and 9 head and neck cancer. Peripheral TCRbeta sequencing aimed to test whether ivuxolimab altered TCR sequence diversity and caused clonal T-cell expansion. What the work shows at the level of the full study, not this receptor alone: The antigen specificity of the peripheral T cells that underwent clonal expansion was not determined. Low levels of normalized T-cell clonal expansion were also seen in some patients who did not respond. In the 0.1-3.0 mg/kg groups, partial responders were among the patients with the lowest normalized peripheral clonal expansion, particularly in CD8+ T cells. After ivuxolimab, CD8+ T cells had more expanded clones than CD4+ T cells on average. At doses of 0.1 to 3.0 mg/kg, clonal expansion of both CD4+ and CD8+ blood T cells was observed from baseline to week 6.

The trial excluded patients who had a history of autoimmune disease or who were on systemic immunosuppression. Peripheral blood for TCR sequencing was collected from all dose cohorts at baseline, on cycle 4 day 1, and on cycle 7 day 1. Samples came from an open-label, multicenter, first-in-human phase I dose-escalation trial of ivuxolimab. Adults with locally advanced or metastatic melanoma, renal cell, hepatocellular, or head and neck squamous cell carcinoma were enrolled in the trial. Before TCR sequencing, CD4+ T cells and CD8+ T cells were sorted from peripheral blood as separate populations. As regards this clone: Its cognate antigen has yet to be identified. Base qualities are not provided; no much larger clone lies one nucleotide away.

To sequence the TCRbeta CDR3 region, genomic DNA was isolated from the sorted cells. The immunoSEQ Assay was used for sequencing of TCRbeta CDR3 regions. Imported from immuneACCESS, the table was reduced by TCRdb to in-frame sequences with V and J called. These copies leave out some clones; in studies compared against another copy, an unresolved V gene accounts for under half, and the cause of the remainder is not known. The sample table lists 75,000 or so clones, almost 85% of them with a count of one. The top ten clonotypes cover 25% of the sample. The V end gives up 3 bases and the J end 2 bases, leaving 3 bases in the junction not matched to a gene. The CDR3 numbers 15 residues from cysteine through phenylalanine. Here the CDR3 DNA is all that survives: 45 bases in frame from base 1. CDR1 and CDR2, looked up from the germline V gene, are LGHNA and YSLEER.

The sequence is built from TRBV4-3 and TRBJ1-4; the junction holds 7 bases that match TRBD1. This receptor was taken from an adult with an advanced solid tumor such as melanoma, head and neck, liver or kidney cancer. The source was CD4+ or CD8+ T cells sorted from blood, collected in a trial of the OX40 agonist ivuxolimab. At the DNA level, the sequence is TGCGCCAGCAGCCACGCGACAGGGACTAATGAAAAACTGTTTTTT. Its translation is CASSHATGTNEKLFF.